The source of this T cell receptor (beta chain) is a study of blood T cell repertoires in COVID-19. There are a few counts of this clone. Method: immunoSEQ multiplex PCR; TCRdb's copy keeps in-frame clones and lacks some. The sample contains about 110,000 clones, around 82% of which appear only once. This receptor was obtained from a woman aged 45 to 65 with acute or convalescent COVID-19. Sequenced: peripheral blood.

The CDR3 DNA reads TGTGCCAGCAGCTCACCGGGACAGGGTTACAATCAGCCCCAGCATTTT. Amino acid sequence: CASSSPGQGYNQPQHF. V gene TRBV7-9 combines with J gene TRBJ1-5; 9 positions agree with TRBD1. Trimming took 4 bases from V and 3 from J; bases not matched to a gene: 7. The CDR3 totals 16 residues. Germline V CDR1 and CDR2: SEHNR, FQNEAQ (reference sequence).